The present entry profiles one TCR beta chain with its context. Libraries of TCR beta came from iRepertoire HTBI primers plus Arm-PCR of CDR3 regions. Each CDR3 protein is one row after TCRdb ran MiXCR on the multiplex PCR reads. The repertoire has fewer than 550,000 distinct CDR3 sequences, 20% to 25% of them found once; the top ten carry 7.1%. The sample's time point: persistent/refractory GD, antithyroid drugs over 5 years with positive TRAb. From RNA extracted from PBMCs, the TCR library was made. This entry belongs to a study of regulatory T cells in long-lasting Graves disease. The length of the CDR3 is 15 residues. Losses at the gene ends were 4 bases for V and 5 bases for J; bases not matched to a gene: 11. CDR1 is DFQATT and CDR2 is SNEGSKA in the germline V gene (reference sequence).

The specimen was peripheral blood mononuclear cells (PBMCs), collected when the disease was refractory, from a patient treated with antithyroid drugs. The clonotype originates from a female donor with Graves disease. The chain has TRBV20-1 and TRBJ2-7; TRBD2 matches 10 bases. The chain's CDR3 is CSATHWLAGVDEQYF. In DNA, the CDR3 is TGCAGTGCTACCCACTGGCTAGCGGGAGTTGACGAGCAGTACTTC.